There are a few counts of the clone carrying this T cell receptor beta chain. This record belongs to a study of blood T cells in healthy people across ages. PCR was performed a second time for about 7 to 12 cycles using a sample-barcoded 5' primer and a J-beta primer mix. A tag from a template-switch adaptor with 12 random nucleotides marked each cDNA molecule. MiXCR, run by TCRdb on the 5' RACE reads, gives a single entry per CDR3 protein. The sample holds 730,000 or so distinct CDR3 sequences, around 38% seen once. Peripheral blood, about 10 milliliters per donor, was collected. The V end was cut by 0 bases, the J end by 9 bases, with 18 bases between. CDR1 MNHNY and CDR2 SVGAGI come from the germline V gene (reference sequence). The CDR3 spans 16 residues.

The gene calls are TRBV6-6 and TRBJ2-1; D may correspond to TRBD1 or TRBD2 (5 bases each). This receptor was taken from a man at least 80 years old in good health. Sequencing was performed on blood. The CDR3 loop reads CASSYSSGMRGREQFF. The DNA for the CDR3 is TGTGCCAGCAGTTACTCGTCGGGGATGAGGGGCCGTGAGCAGTTCTTC.